The entry that follows covers one TCR beta chain sequence. What it binds is unknown. The data belong to a study of post-analysis software for immune sequencing data. Notes on the study in general: TRBV5-6, TRBV5-1 and TRBV20-1 belonged to a set of a handful of TRBV segments that were more frequent in patients than controls.

Looked up from germline, CDR1 is LNHNV and CDR2 is YYDKDF (reference sequence). CDR3 length: 14 amino acids. With 7 bases removed from V and 1 base from J, the gap between germline ends came to 11 bases. TCR beta cDNA libraries included unique molecular identifiers. From the PCR reads, TCRdb called clonotypes with MiXCR, one entry per CDR3 protein. The sample consists of fewer than 850,000 distinct CDR3 sequences, about 32% of them appearing once. The sample was blood. The V call is TRBV15, the J call TRBJ1-5; tentative D call: TRBD1 (5 bases). The receptor was derived from a girl aged 5 to 17 with multiple sclerosis. CDR3 loop: CATTSGGSNQPQHF. The CDR3 region has the DNA TGTGCCACCACCTCCGGGGGGAGCAATCAGCCCCAGCATTTT. Complete variable domain (other parts from reference TRBV15 and TRBJ1-5): DAMVIQNPRYQVTQFGKPVTLSCSQTLNHNVMYWYQQKSSQAPKLLFHYYDKDFNNEADTPDNFQSRRPNTSFCFLDIRSPGLGDTAMYLCATTSGGSNQPQHFGDGTRLSIL.